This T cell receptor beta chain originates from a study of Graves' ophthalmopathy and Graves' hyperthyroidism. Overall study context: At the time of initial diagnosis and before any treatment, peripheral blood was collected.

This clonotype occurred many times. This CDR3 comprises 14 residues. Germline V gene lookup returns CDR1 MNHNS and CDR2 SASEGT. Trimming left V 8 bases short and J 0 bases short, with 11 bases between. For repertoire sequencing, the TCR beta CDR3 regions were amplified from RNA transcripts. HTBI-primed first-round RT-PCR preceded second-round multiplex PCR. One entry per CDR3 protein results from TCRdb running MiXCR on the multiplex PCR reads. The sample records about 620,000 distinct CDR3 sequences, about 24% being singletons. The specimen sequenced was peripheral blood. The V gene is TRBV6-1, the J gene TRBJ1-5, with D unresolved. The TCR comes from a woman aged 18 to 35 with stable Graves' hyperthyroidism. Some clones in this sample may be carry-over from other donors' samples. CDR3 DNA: TGTGCCAGCGGATCAGACTATAGCAATCAGCCCCAGCATTTT. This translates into CASGSDYSNQPQHF.